Each of the 18 T cell receptor beta chains below was sequenced from the same sample in a study of shared clonotypes between healthy human individuals. Some clones are missing from TCRdb's copy, which holds only in-frame ones; the method was immunoSEQ multiplex PCR. The sample carries around 610,000 clones, around 96% recorded once. CD45RO negativity and positive selection for CCR7 defined naive CD8 cells, a population that excluded terminally differentiated effector memory CD45RA+ cells. What was sequenced was naive CD8+ T cells sorted from blood. These receptors were obtained from a woman aged 30 to 39 in good health.

V usage is TRBV15 and J usage is TRBJ2-1; 7 positions agree with TRBD1. V trimming: 7 bases; J trimming: 1 base; junction bases outside the gene matches: 1. This CDR3 spans 13 amino acids. The germline gives CDR1 LNHNV, CDR2 YYDKDF (reference sequence). The CDR3 sequence is CATKQGSYNEQFF. The CDR3 bases are TGTGCCACCAAACAGGGGTCCTACAATGAGCAGTTCTTC. Combining the CDR3 with reference TRBV15 and TRBJ2-1 gives the whole variable domain DAMVIQNPRYQVTQFGKPVTLSCSQTLNHNVMYWYQQKSSQAPKLLFHYYDKDFNNEADTPDNFQSRRPNTSFCFLDIRSPGLGDTAMYLCATKQGSYNEQFFGPGTRLTVL.

The chain couples TRBV4-1 to TRBJ2-7; 12 nucleotides line up with TRBD2. The junction had 8 bases not matched to a gene; V was cut back by 4 bases and J by 7 bases. Germline CDR1 MGHRA, CDR2 YSYEKL. The CDR3 loop spans 15 amino acids. The CDR3 region is CASSPLAGGIGEQYF. For the CDR3, the DNA is TGCGCCAGCAGCCCACTAGCGGGAGGTATCGGGGAGCAGTACTTC.

The V and J genes are TRBV14 and TRBJ2-7, with D tentatively TRBD1 (5 bases). The germline gives CDR1 SGHDN, CDR2 FVKESK. Trimming pared 4 bases from V and 5 bases from J, leaving 15 bases between. The CDR3 contains 14 residues. As DNA, the CDR3 is TGTGCCAGCAGCCCTCGACAGCTCCCTCACGAGCAGTACTTC. Its translation: CASSPRQLPHEQYF.

The chain employs TRBV7-8 and TRBJ2-7, with D unresolved. The germline V and J ends were trimmed by 1 base and 6 bases, with 7 bases remaining between them. CDR3 length equals 12 residues. CDR1 and CDR2 (germline): SGHVS, FQNEAQ. CDR3 loop: CASSLVVSEQYF. The CDR3 DNA reads as TGTGCCAGCAGCTTAGTGGTTTCCGAGCAGTACTTC.

The chain carries TRBV29-1 and TRBJ2-1; D is ambiguous. V dropped 3 bases and J dropped 8 bases, with 14 bases sitting between them. In germline, CDR1 is SQVTM, CDR2 ANQGSEA. The CDR3 is made up of 13 amino acids. CDR3 amino acids: CSVDFGQNYEQFF. The DNA for the CDR3 is TGCAGCGTTGATTTTGGCCAGAACTATGAGCAGTTCTTC.

V usage is TRBV28 and J usage is TRBJ2-7; TRBD1 aligns across 7 bases. Germline CDR1 reads MDHEN; CDR2 reads SYDVKM. The CDR3 has 15 amino acids. V was clipped by 4 bases and J by 0 bases; unmatched bases: 6. The CDR3 DNA sequence: TGTGCCAGCAGTTCGACAGGGTCTCTCTCCTACGAGCAGTACTTC. Protein product: CASSSTGSLSYEQYF.

This chain uses TRBV6-1 with TRBJ1-2; 8 bases align to TRBD1. V trimming: 3 bases; J trimming: 6 bases; junction bases outside the gene matches: 6. Germline CDR1 reads MNHNS; CDR2 reads SASEGT. The CDR3 runs 14 residues. The CDR3 reads CASSDRGRVNGYTF. The CDR3 nucleotides read TGTGCCAGCAGTGACAGGGGGCGAGTTAATGGCTACACCTTC.

The chain recombines TRBV5-1 with TRBJ2-5, with D possibly matching TRBD1 (6 bases). This CDR3 is built from 16 residues. CDR1 is SGHRS and CDR2 is YFSETQ in the germline V gene. V lost 3 bases and J lost 0, with 15 bases in between. In DNA, the CDR3 is TGCGCCAGCAGCTATGGACAGACAGAGTACCAAGAGACCCAGTACTTC. This encodes CASSYGQTEYQETQYF.

Notes on this clone: This sample includes further DNA sequences coding for the same CDR3. V gene TRBV9 combines with J gene TRBJ1-2; D is unclear. The CDR3 runs 12 residues. Per germline, CDR1 SGDLS and CDR2 YYNGEE. V was shortened by 0 bases and J by 3 bases, with 3 bases between the two germline ends. The DNA for the CDR3 is TGTGCCAGCAGCGTAGGCGACTATGGCTACACCTTC. This codes for CASSVGDYGYTF.

The gene calls are TRBV19 and TRBJ1-4, with a tentative D call TRBD1 (6 bases). Between the trimmed V and J ends, which lost 5 bases and 3 bases, there was a span of 10 bases. Germline V gene lookup returns CDR1 LNHDA and CDR2 SQIVND (reference sequence). The CDR3 consists of 14 residues. The CDR3 loop is CASSPGQSNEKLFF. CDR3 nucleotides: TGTGCCAGTAGTCCCGGACAGTCTAATGAAAAACTGTTTTTT.

This chain uses TRBV7-9 with TRBJ1-1; a weak D match, TRBD1 (5 bases). CDR1 is SEHNR, CDR2 FQNEAQ, per germline (reference sequence). This CDR3 comprises 13 residues. Between the trimmed V and J ends, which lost 8 bases and 0 bases, there was a span of 10 bases. The CDR3 DNA reads TGTGCCAGCCGACAGCTCATGAACACTGAAGCTTTCTTT. This codes for CASRQLMNTEAFF.

The rearrangement joins TRBV28 to TRBJ1-1; TRBD1 aligns across 8 bases. Germline lookup yields CDR1 MDHEN and CDR2 SYDVKM. The CDR3 has 12 amino acids. Losses at the gene ends were 6 bases for V and 12 bases for J; bases not matched to a gene: 9. CDR3 region: CASSTDRGSPFF. DNA of the CDR3: TGTGCCAGCAGCACCGACAGGGGTTCCCCTTTCTTT.

The rearrangement joins TRBV7-9 to TRBJ2-5, with D maybe TRBD1 (5 bases). CDR1 is SEHNR and CDR2 is FQNEAQ in the germline V gene (reference sequence). The CDR3 totals 17 residues. V was pared by 2 bases and J by 0 bases, with 16 bases between. Here the CDR3 reads CASSLRSLGQDQETQYF. The CDR3 nucleotides read TGTGCCAGCAGCTTAAGATCTCTGGGGCAGGACCAAGAGACCCAGTACTTC.

This clone was counted a single time. This chain links TRBV27 with TRBJ1-2, with 8 nucleotides matching TRBD1. The CDR3 totals 15 residues. Germline-derived CDR1 and CDR2 are MNHEY and SMNVEV (reference sequence). The V and J ends lost 6 bases and 3 bases, in that order; junction bases with no gene match: 9. The CDR3 is CASSSDRAGYYGYTF. In nucleotides, the CDR3 is TGTGCCAGCAGCTCGGACAGGGCAGGCTACTATGGCTACACCTTC.

In this sample, this clone turned up once. The chain is built from TRBV7-9 and TRBJ2-7; D is unresolved. Germline-derived CDR1 and CDR2 are SEHNR and FQNEAQ (reference sequence). The CDR3 consists of 14 residues. V was clipped by 5 bases and J by 5 bases, with 16 bases between them. The CDR3 reads CASSPPGQLHEQYF. Here the CDR3 DNA reads TGTGCCAGCAGCCCACCCGGGCAGTTGCACGAGCAGTACTTC. Using reference TRBV7-9 and TRBJ2-7 for the parts outside the CDR3, the full variable domain is DTGVSQNPRHKITKRGQNVTFRCDPISEHNRLYWYRQTLGQGPEFLTYFQNEAQLEKSRLLSDRFSAERPKGSFSTLEIQRTEQGDSAMYLCASSPPGQLHEQYFGPGTRLTVT.

The chain links TRBV6-1 to TRBJ2-7, with 7 bases aligning to TRBD2. The CDR3 covers 18 residues. CDR1 is MNHNS and CDR2 is SASEGT in the germline V gene. The ends lost 3 bases at V and 3 bases at J; junction bases unmatched: 17. CDR3: CASSDRGIPGLLLYEQYF. The CDR3 bases are TGTGCCAGCAGTGATAGAGGGATTCCGGGACTACTGCTCTACGAGCAGTACTTC.

In DNA, the CDR3 is TGTGCCAGCAGCTTATTTCGGGGCCCCCGGGACAGGGACGTTCAGCCCCAGCATTTT. It codes for CASSLFRGPRDRDVQPQHF. This chain joins TRBV11-3 and TRBJ1-5; 9 bases map to TRBD1. V gave up 2 bases and J gave up 6 bases; unmatched junction bases: 17. The germline V gene has CDR1 SGHNT and CDR2 YENEEA. This CDR3 spans 19 amino acids.

The CDR3 protein is CASSGTTNTGELFF. Written as DNA, the CDR3 is TGTGCCAGCAGCGGGACAACGAACACCGGGGAGCTGTTTTTT. The chain joins TRBV2 to TRBJ2-2; D is possibly TRBD1 (6 bases). The germline V and J ends were trimmed by 6 bases and 0 bases, with 8 bases remaining between them. Germline V gene sequence: CDR1 SNHLY, CDR2 FYNNEI. This CDR3 comprises 14 residues.